Below are 5 T cell receptor beta chains sequenced from a single sample in a study of cytomegalovirus exposure and HLA in healthy donors. The PCR contained 60 Vbeta and 13 Jbeta primers. Libraries were prepared by immunoSEQ multiplex PCR; TCRdb keeps only in-frame clonotypes and omits some of them. The sample includes nearly 110,000 clones, around 75% seen only once; the top ten take 2% to 3%. Sequenced material: PBMCs. The receptor set was obtained from a man aged 35-49 years in good health and CMV-seronegative.

The rearrangement links TRBV7-7 to TRBJ2-3; D is possibly TRBD2 (6 bases). CDR3 length: 17 amino acids. Germline V lookup: CDR1 SSHAT, CDR2 FNYEAQ (reference sequence). V was clipped by 2 bases and J by 1 base, with 16 bases between them. This CDR3 is CASSLRTPERGTDTQYF. Here the CDR3 DNA reads TGTGCCAGCAGCTTAAGGACCCCGGAGCGGGGCACAGATACGCAGTATTTT. Looking up the rest from reference TRBV7-7 and TRBJ2-3 gives the full variable domain: GAGVSQSPRYKVTKRGQDVTLRCDPISSHATLYWYQQALGQGPEFLTYFNYEAQPDKSGLPSDRFSAERPEGSISTLTIQRTEQRDSAMYRCASSLRTPERGTDTQYFGPGTRLTVL.

The chain joins TRBV29-1 to TRBJ1-3; no definite D call. Germline values: CDR1 SQVTM, CDR2 ANQGSEA. CDR3 length equals 11 residues. Trimming removed 8 bases from V and 4 bases from J, with 9 bases in between. The CDR3 loop is CSLRFGNTIYF. The CDR3 DNA reads TGCAGCCTCAGATTCGGAAACACCATATATTTT.

The chain employs TRBV2 and TRBJ1-2; a weak D match, TRBD1 (5 bases). In germline, CDR1 is SNHLY, CDR2 FYNNEI. The CDR3 sequence is 14 residues long. Between the trimmed V and J ends, which lost 6 bases and 8 bases, there was a span of 19 bases. Written as DNA, the CDR3 is TGTGCCAGCAGGGACGGGACCCAGCGGGAGGGCTACACCTTC. As protein: CASRDGTQREGYTF.

The rearrangement links TRBV2 to TRBJ2-2; 8 nucleotides align to TRBD2. V was pared by 6 bases and J by 6 bases, with 6 bases of the junction left unmatched. The CDR3 length is 14 residues. CDR1 is SNHLY and CDR2 is FYNNEI in the germline V gene. The CDR3 region is CASSRTSQPGELFF. The CDR3 nucleotides are TGTGCCAGCAGCCGGACTAGCCAGCCCGGGGAGCTGTTTTTT. Based on the CDR3 plus reference TRBV2 and TRBJ2-2, the full variable domain is EPEVTQTPSHQVTQMGQEVILRCVPISNHLYFYWYRQILGQKVEFLVSFYNNEISEKSEIFDDQFSVERPDGSNFTLKIRSTKLEDSAMYFCASSRTSQPGELFFGEGSRLTVL.

The chain uses TRBV7-9 and TRBJ2-5; no clear D gene. The germline V and J ends were trimmed by 3 bases and 2 bases, with 7 bases remaining between them. Germline CDR1 is SEHNR and CDR2 is FQNEAQ (reference sequence). This CDR3 region has 13 residues. DNA for the CDR3: TGTGCCAGCAGCTTGGGCAGTCAAGAGACCCAGTACTTC. It yields the protein CASSLGSQETQYF.